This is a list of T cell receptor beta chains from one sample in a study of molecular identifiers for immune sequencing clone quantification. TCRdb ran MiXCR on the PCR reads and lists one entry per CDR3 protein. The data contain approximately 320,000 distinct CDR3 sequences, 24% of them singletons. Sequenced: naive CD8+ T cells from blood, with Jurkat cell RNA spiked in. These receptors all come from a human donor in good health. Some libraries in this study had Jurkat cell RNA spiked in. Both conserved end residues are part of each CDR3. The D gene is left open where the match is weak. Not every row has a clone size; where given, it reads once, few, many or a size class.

TGTGCCAGCAGGCGGGGCCCCGGGACCGGAGATACGCAGTATTTT	CASRRGPGTGDTQYF	TRBV6-2/TRBV6-3	NA	TRBJ2-3	many
TGTGCCAGCAGTTCCTCTAGGGCGGGGGCGGGCGGGGAGCTGTTTTTT	CASSSSRAGAGGELFF	TRBV12-3/TRBV12-4	NA	TRBJ2-2	few
TGTGCCAGCACCCTTGTCGGAATCAGGGGGCGAGGCTACAATGAGCAGTTCTTC	CASTLVGIRGRGYNEQFF	TRBV27	TRBD1	TRBJ2-1	NA
TGCGCCAGCAGCCCACCGGGATATATCACAGATACGCAGTATTTT	CASSPPGYITDTQYF	TRBV5-1	NA	TRBJ2-3	many
TGTGCCAGCAGGCGAAAAACCGGGGCAGTTAATGAAAAACTGTTTTTT	CASRRKTGAVNEKLFF	TRBV6-5	NA	TRBJ1-4	NA
TGTGCCAGCAGCTGGGGGGACAGGTACAATGAGCAGTTCTTC	CASSWGDRYNEQFF	TRBV5-6	TRBD1	TRBJ2-1	NA
TGTGCCAGCAGCTTGGGCGGGGGGCCGCAGTATTTT	CASSLGGGPQYF	TRBV11-2	TRBD2	TRBJ2-3	NA
TGTGCCAGCAGCTCCGGGACAGCTACCTACGAGCAGTACTTC	CASSSGTATYEQYF	TRBV7-9	TRBD1	TRBJ2-7	many
TGCAGCGTTCAGGACCCCAATGGGACCTACGAGCAGTACTTC	CSVQDPNGTYEQYF	TRBV29-1	NA	TRBJ2-7	NA
TGTGCCAGCAGGAGAGGACGGGACAGTTCGACTGAAGCTTTCTTT	CASRRGRDSSTEAFF	TRBV2	TRBD1	TRBJ1-1	NA
TGTGCCAGCAGTTCGCCGGGCGGGGGAAGCCCCGGGGAGCTGTTTTTT	CASSSPGGGSPGELFF	TRBV12-3/TRBV12-4	TRBD2	TRBJ2-2	NA
TGTGCCAGCAGTTCCCCCCGGGACTACCGTGAATCTAACACCGGGGAGCTGTTTTTT	CASSSPRDYRESNTGELFF	TRBV12-3/TRBV12-4	TRBD2	TRBJ2-2	many
TGTGCCAGCAGCTTAGCGACAGAGAATGAAAAACTGTTTTTT	CASSLATENEKLFF	TRBV7-9	NA	TRBJ1-4	many
TGTGCCAGCAGCCAAGCTTCGGGGGCCCTCCCCTACGAGCAGTACTTC	CASSQASGALPYEQYF	TRBV14	NA	TRBJ2-7	NA
TGTGCCAGCAGCCTGGCAGTGCGGGCAGATACGCAGTATTTT	CASSLAVRADTQYF	TRBV5-6	NA	TRBJ2-3	NA
TGTGCCAGCAGCTTAGGGCGGGAGGACTACGAGCAGTACTTC	CASSLGREDYEQYF	TRBV7-9	TRBD2	TRBJ2-7	few
TGCGCCAGCAGCCCAGATCCCGGGGGAATGCATTTT	CASSPDPGGMHF	TRBV4-1	NA	TRBJ2-3	few
TGTGCCAGCAGCTTAGGCGAGGGAGACTACGAGCAGTACTTC	CASSLGEGDYEQYF	TRBV7-6	NA	TRBJ2-7	NA
TGTGCCAGCAGTTATCGGACAGGGCCCAATCAGCCCCAGCATTTT	CASSYRTGPNQPQHF	TRBV6-2/TRBV6-3	TRBD1	TRBJ1-5	many
TGCGCCAGCAGCCAAGAGAGAATTGCGACAGGGGCGAACACCGGGGAGCTGTTTTTT	CASSQERIATGANTGELFF	TRBV4-3	TRBD1	TRBJ2-2	many
TGCGCCCGCAGCAGTGGACCGGGCATCTCCTCCGAGCAGTACTTC	CARSSGPGISSEQYF	TRBV5-1	NA	TRBJ2-7	NA
TGTGCCAGCAAGGGAGGAATGGAAAATCAGCCCCAGCATTTT	CASKGGMENQPQHF	TRBV27	NA	TRBJ1-5	few
TGTGCCAGCAGCCGTCAACCTCCGGGACAGGGTTCCTACGAGCAGTACTTC	CASSRQPPGQGSYEQYF	TRBV7-6	TRBD1	TRBJ2-7	NA
TGTGCCAGCAGCCTACCCCGAGCGCCGACCTCAGATACGCAGGATTTT	CASSLPRAPTSDTQDF	TRBV7-9	NA	TRBJ2-3	NA
TGTGCCAGCGAACCCCAGGAGGGAGTGATATCGAGACAGGGGAGGACTGAAGCTTTCTTT	CASEPQEGVISRQGRTEAFF	TRBV9	TRBD1	TRBJ1-1	NA
TGTGCCAGTAGTGAGTGGTCTAGCGAGCAGTACTTC	CASSEWSSEQYF	TRBV19	NA	TRBJ2-7	few